The 10 T cell receptor beta chains presented below share a single source sample, sequenced in a study of blood T cell repertoires in COVID-19. The protocol was immunoSEQ multiplex PCR, while the TCRdb copy is restricted to in-frame clones and leaves out a portion. The repertoire holds over 350,000 clones, with about nine tenths as singletons. Sequenced: PBMCs or T cells enriched from blood (not recorded which). The receptors stem from a middle-aged woman who had been exposed to COVID-19.

The J gene is TRBJ2-7, the V gene TRBV2; TRBD2 aligns across 7 bases. This CDR3 has 14 amino acids. Germline CDR1 reads SNHLY; CDR2 reads FYNNEI. With 6 bases clipped from V and 1 base from J, the junction kept 6 bases outside the gene matches. Written as DNA, the CDR3 is TGTGCCAGCAGGGGGAGCGGGATTTCCTACGAGCAGTACTTC. This encodes CASRGSGISYEQYF. Complete variable domain (other parts from reference TRBV2 and TRBJ2-7): EPEVTQTPSHQVTQMGQEVILRCVPISNHLYFYWYRQILGQKVEFLVSFYNNEISEKSEIFDDQFSVERPDGSNFTLKIRSTKLEDSAMYFCASRGSGISYEQYFGPGTRLTVT.

This sequence joins TRBV27 and TRBJ2-7, with a possible D match to TRBD2 (7 bases). Trimming shortened V by 2 bases and J by 5 bases, and 19 bases separated the two germline ends. CDR1 is MNHEY, CDR2 SMNVEV, per germline (reference sequence). This CDR3 has 16 amino acids. CDR3 sequence: CASSLKYGGGHHEQYF. In DNA form, the CDR3 reads TGTGCCAGCAGTTTAAAGTATGGGGGGGGGCACCACGAGCAGTACTTC.

The V gene is TRBV10-1, the J gene TRBJ1-1; no firm D call. This CDR3 comprises 13 residues. V lost 2 bases and J lost 5, with 9 bases in between. The germline V gene has CDR1 WNHNN and CDR2 SYGVQD (reference sequence). The CDR3 coding sequence is TGCGCCAGCAGTGAGGGGTTCGGGACTGAAGCTTTCTTT. Its translation is CASSEGFGTEAFF.

The CDR3 bases are TGTGCCAGCTCCCTTTACTTGACAGGGGGGAACACTGAAGCTTTCTTT. It encodes CASSLYLTGGNTEAFF. The V call is TRBV18, the J call TRBJ1-1, with 9 bases matching TRBD1. The length of the CDR3 is 16 residues. Per germline, CDR1 KGHSH and CDR2 LQKENI. Trimming cost V 6 bases and J 1 base; bases outside gene matches: 9. Filled out from reference TRBV18 and TRBJ1-1, the complete variable domain reads NAGVMQNPRHLVRRRGQEARLRCSPMKGHSHVYWYRQLPEEGLKFMVYLQKENIIDESGMPKERFSAEFPKEGPSILRIQQVVRGDSAAYFCASSLYLTGGNTEAFFGQGTRLTVV.

The table lists this clone with a count of one. The rearrangement links TRBV14 to TRBJ2-5; weak D call: TRBD1 (5 bases). V was clipped by 0 bases and J by 5 bases, with 7 bases between them. The CDR3 has 13 residues. The germline V gene encodes CDR1 SGHDN and CDR2 FVKESK. The CDR3 DNA follows: TGTGCCAGCAGCCAAGACAGGGTGGAGACCCAGTACTTC. Translation: CASSQDRVETQYF.

This chain uses TRBV18 with TRBJ1-6; D is ambiguous. Deletions cut 0 bases from V and 9 bases from J, with 15 bases between. The length of the CDR3 is 16 residues. In germline, CDR1 is KGHSH, CDR2 LQKENI. Here the CDR3 reads CASSPPPGVGGSPLHF. In DNA form, the CDR3 reads TGTGCCAGCTCACCACCACCCGGGGTAGGCGGTTCACCCCTCCACTTT.

The V and J genes are TRBV5-1 and TRBJ2-5; 14 bases line up with TRBD2. With 3 bases clipped from V and 5 bases from J, the junction kept 3 bases outside the gene matches. The CDR3 has 15 amino acids. Germline V gene lookup returns CDR1 SGHRS and CDR2 YFSETQ. In DNA, the CDR3 is TGCGCCAGCAGCTCGGGACTAGCGGGAGTGGAGACCCAGTACTTC. This gives the protein CASSSGLAGVETQYF.

The V call is TRBV19, the J call TRBJ1-3; D might be TRBD1 (5 bases). Trimming removed 3 bases from V and 0 bases from J, with 12 bases in between. Germline V gene sequence: CDR1 LNHDA, CDR2 SQIVND (reference sequence). The length of the CDR3 is 16 residues. The CDR3 protein is CASSMRTLSSGNTIYF. CDR3 DNA: TGTGCCAGTAGTATGAGGACACTAAGCTCTGGAAACACCATATATTTT. Full variable domain (rest looked up from reference TRBV19 and TRBJ1-3): DGGITQSPKYLFRKEGQNVTLSCEQNLNHDAMYWYRQDPGQGLRLIYYSQIVNDFQKGDIAEGYSVSREKKESFPLTVTSAQKNPTAFYLCASSMRTLSSGNTIYFGEGSWLTVV.

The V and J genes are TRBV11-3 and TRBJ2-5, with a possible D match to TRBD2 (5 bases). Germline values: CDR1 SGHNT, CDR2 YENEEA. The CDR3 has 14 amino acids. The V gene lost 5 bases and the J gene lost 5 bases, with 15 bases spanning the gap. The CDR3 protein is CASSRAFTRETQYF. In DNA, the CDR3 is TGTGCCAGCAGCCGGGCCTTTACTAGGGAGACCCAGTACTTC.

The genes are TRBV4-2 and TRBJ2-2; tentative D call: TRBD2 (6 bases). Trimming pared 4 bases from V and 2 bases from J, leaving 14 bases between. Germline CDR1 and CDR2: LGHNA and YNFKEQ. The CDR3 loop spans 16 amino acids. The CDR3, as DNA: TGTGCCAGCAGCCGAACGGGCGGGATTAACACCGGGGAGCTGTTTTTT. It encodes CASSRTGGINTGELFF.